The 17 T cell receptor beta chains presented below share a single source sample, sequenced in a study of early T cells in non-severe SARS-CoV-2 infection. TCRdb reanalysed the 5' RACE reads using MiXCR and keeps one entry per CDR3 protein. The data show about 36,000 distinct CDR3 sequences, with roughly 3.9% seen just once and approximately 9.1% held by the top ten. Sample: whole blood. Every receptor here comes from an adult who was a healthcare worker with PCR-confirmed SARS-CoV-2 infection or an uninfected control (not recorded which).

This clonotype was recorded at least ten times. The chain links TRBV5-6 to TRBJ1-2; no definite D call. Germline V gene sequence: CDR1 SGHDT, CDR2 YYEEEE. Trimming removed 0 bases at V and 4 bases at J, with 13 bases between. This CDR3 spans 15 amino acids. CDR3 nucleotide sequence: TGTGCCAGCAGCTTGGCCAGAGACCGACTCTATGGCTACACCTTC. Translating it yields CASSLARDRLYGYTF.

This clonotype occurred many times. The chain couples TRBV19 to TRBJ2-1; possible D gene TRBD1, 6 bases. The V gene's germline CDR1 is LNHDA and CDR2 SQIVND (reference sequence). V lost 1 base and J 5 bases, leaving 12 bases between the germline ends. The CDR3 spans 15 residues. The CDR3 is CASSIAGQRNNEQFF. The CDR3 DNA is TGTGCCAGTAGTATAGCGGGACAAAGAAACAATGAGCAGTTCTTC.

In this sample, this clonotype turned up many times. The J gene is TRBJ1-4, the V gene TRBV15, with D maybe TRBD1 (6 bases). Trimming shortened V by 3 bases and J by 8 bases, and 13 bases separated the two germline ends. Per the germline V gene, CDR1 is LNHNV and CDR2 is YYDKDF (reference sequence). The CDR3 sequence is 14 residues long. DNA for the CDR3: TGTGCCACCAGCAGTACAGGGAGGGTCGAAAAACTGTTTTTT. It is translated as CATSSTGRVEKLFF. The full variable domain, its missing parts supplied by reference TRBV15 and TRBJ1-4, is DAMVIQNPRYQVTQFGKPVTLSCSQTLNHNVMYWYQQKSSQAPKLLFHYYDKDFNNEADTPDNFQSRRPNTSFCFLDIRSPGLGDTAMYLCATSSTGRVEKLFFGSGTQLSVL.

The chain employs TRBV7-9 and TRBJ2-7, with D unclear. The germline V gene encodes CDR1 SEHNR and CDR2 FQNEAQ (reference sequence). V was cut by 1 base and J by 6 bases, with 13 bases left in between. The CDR3 has 14 amino acids. CDR3 region: CASSLDGLFGEQYF. The DNA for the CDR3 is TGTGCCAGCAGCTTAGACGGGTTGTTTGGCGAGCAGTACTTC.

The sample holds many counts of this clonotype. At one end the junction does not follow the germline gene, possibly because of a read error. The chain couples TRBV7-7 to TRBJ1-3; TRBD1 matches at 8 bases. Looked up from germline, CDR1 is SSHAT and CDR2 is FNYEAQ (reference sequence). This CDR3 comprises 15 residues. CDR3 amino acids: CASILTGTGRNTIYF. The CDR3 coding sequence is TGTGCTAGCATCCTAACAGGGACAGGTCGAAACACCATATATTTT.

The rearrangement links TRBV20-1 to TRBJ1-5, with D unresolved. V was clipped by 6 bases and J by 2 bases, with 11 bases between them. The germline CDR1 and CDR2 sequences are DFQATT and SNEGSKA (reference sequence). This CDR3 spans 13 amino acids. The CDR3 nucleotides read TGCAGTGCCTCCCGATTAGGCAATCAGCCCCAGCATTTT. Translated: CSASRLGNQPQHF.

This clonotype came up many times. This chain joins TRBV10-3 and TRBJ2-6; maybe TRBD1 (6 bases). Germline V CDR1 and CDR2: ENHRY, SYGVKD. The germline V and J ends were trimmed by 4 bases and 0 bases, with 16 bases remaining between them. This CDR3 region has 18 residues. The CDR3 DNA reads TGTGCCATCAGTGGAGCCCAGGGGACCATCTCTGGGGCCAACGTCCTGACTTTC. It is translated as CAISGAQGTISGANVLTF.

Many counts were recorded for this clonotype. This sequence joins TRBV6-2 or TRBV6-3 and TRBJ2-2; 7 bases fit TRBD2. The CDR3 spans 13 residues. Germline V CDR1 and CDR2: MNHEY, SVGEGT. Losses at the gene ends were 5 bases for V and 7 bases for J; bases not matched to a gene: 4. CDR3 coding DNA: TGTGCCAGCAGTCCTAGCGGTAACGGGGAGCTGTTTTTT. Protein sequence: CASSPSGNGELFF.

The table lists this clonotype with many counts. This chain links TRBV10-2 with TRBJ2-1; D remains ambiguous. Germline assignment: CDR1 WSHSY and CDR2 SAAADI. Trimming took 5 bases from V and 1 from J, leaving 6 bases between them. The CDR3 is 13 residues long. For the CDR3, the DNA is TGCGCCAGCAGTCCAGGTTCCTACAATGAGCAGTTCTTC. Its protein is CASSPGSYNEQFF.

This clonotype was seen at least ten times. The chain links TRBV7-6 to TRBJ2-5; D unresolved. The V gene's germline CDR1 is SGHVS and CDR2 FNYEAQ. Trimming cost V 5 bases and J 4 bases, with 11 bases left between them. The CDR3 consists of 13 residues. The CDR3 spells CASSQVLTETQYF. CDR3 DNA: TGTGCCAGCAGCCAAGTTCTAACAGAGACCCAGTACTTC. The variable domain in full, with the rest retrieved from reference TRBV7-6 and TRBJ2-5, is GAGVSQSPRYKVTKRGQDVALRCDPISGHVSLYWYRQALGQGPEFLTYFNYEAQQDKSGLPNDRFSAERPEGSISTLTIQRTEQRDSAMYRCASSQVLTETQYFGPGTRLLVL.

The sample holds many counts of this clonotype. This chain connects TRBV21-1 to TRBJ1-1. TRBV21-1 is an annotated pseudogene. This CDR3 is built from 17 residues. CDR3 in DNA: TGTGCCAGCACACAGAGGGGAGGGGGGAACCCACCCACTGAAGCTTTCTTT. It codes for CASTQRGGGNPPTEAFF.

This clonotype was seen ten or more times. The rearrangement uses TRBV24-1 and TRBJ2-3; 11 bases are a match to TRBD1. After removal of 3 bases from V and 0 bases from J, the junction contained 4 bases not matched to a gene. The CDR3 is 17 amino acids. Germline V gene sequence: CDR1 KGHDR, CDR2 SFDVKD. The CDR3 spells CATSDRGQGGSTDTQYF. Here the CDR3 DNA reads TGTGCCACCAGTGATCGGGGACAGGGGGGCAGCACAGATACGCAGTATTTT.

The sample holds many counts of this clonotype. V and J are TRBV6-2 or TRBV6-3 and TRBJ1-5; TRBD1 might be the D (5 bases). Trimming cost V 6 bases and J 0 bases, with 12 bases left between them. Looked up from germline, CDR1 is MNHEY and CDR2 is SVGEGT. The CDR3 runs to 15 residues. DNA for the CDR3: TGTGCCAGCAGCCTATTGGGGGGTAGCAATCAGCCCCAGCATTTT. As protein: CASSLLGGSNQPQHF.

This clonotype has ten or more counts. The chain recombines TRBV14 with TRBJ2-1, with D possibly being TRBD1 (5 bases). The V gene lost 3 bases and the J gene lost 4 bases, with 10 bases spanning the gap. The CDR3 loop spans 14 amino acids. CDR1 and CDR2 from the germline V gene are SGHDN and FVKESK. The CDR3 DNA sequence: TGTGCCAGCAGCCAGGAACAGGATTACAATGAGCAGTTCTTC. It yields the protein CASSQEQDYNEQFF.

This clonotype was detected many times. The rearrangement links TRBV12-3 or TRBV12-4 to TRBJ2-3; D unresolved. V was shortened by 3 bases and J by 5 bases, with 6 bases between the two germline ends. The CDR3 totals 12 residues. The CDR3 loop reads CASSFVGDTQYF. The DNA of the CDR3 is TGTGCCAGCAGTTTTGTGGGAGATACGCAGTATTTT.

This clonotype was recorded a few times. V gene TRBV20-1 combines with J gene TRBJ2-7; no firm D call. Trimming took off 4 bases at V and 0 bases at J, with 13 bases between the two ends. This CDR3 contains 14 residues. In germline, CDR1 is DFQATT, CDR2 SNEGSKA (reference sequence). The CDR3 spells CSATSPRDSYEQYF. The CDR3 DNA is TGCAGTGCTACATCCCCAAGAGACTCCTACGAGCAGTACTTC.

This clonotype was seen at least ten times. As DNA, the CDR3 is TGTGCCACCAGTGATGTTAGCCAGCCCCAGCATTTT. Its translation is CATSDVSQPQHF. This chain links TRBV24-1 with TRBJ1-5, with D uncertain. V was shortened by 3 bases and J by 7 bases, with 6 bases between the two germline ends. Looked up from germline, CDR1 is KGHDR and CDR2 is SFDVKD. The CDR3 is 12 residues long.